This T cell receptor beta chain was captured by sequencing in a study of T cells in localized non-small cell lung cancer. Regarding the study as a whole: Adjacent lung held a median roughly 50 of the top 100 tumor clones. Multi-region tumor sequencing was not done, so intratumor heterogeneity could not be excluded. Of the tissues analyzed, uninvolved adjacent lung showed maximal T cell clonality, greater than tumor. Longer overall survival was seen with higher T cell density measured in blood.

Concerning this clone itself: Its specificity is unknown.

This table comes from immunoSEQ multiplex PCR, and its TCRdb copy is limited to in-frame clones, with some not included. The sample shows about 59,000 clones, around 90% of them seen only once. There are 16 residues in the CDR3. Germline CDR1 SGDLS, CDR2 YYNGEE. Trimming stripped 0 bases from V and 4 bases from J, with 16 bases between. The V and J genes are TRBV9 and TRBJ1-2, with a weak D call TRBD1 (5 bases). The source was peripheral blood, collected before any cancer treatment. This sequence was found in a man between 40 and 70 years old with stage I squamous cell lung carcinoma. The DNA of the CDR3 is TGTGCCAGCAGCGTAGGGGGAGGGGTCGGCGTCTATGGCTACACCTTC. As protein: CASSVGGGVGVYGYTF.